These T cell receptor beta chains were read from a single sample in a study of technical replicates of blood from several donors. Produced via immunoSEQ multiplex PCR; TCRdb's table is partial and in-frame only. The data hold over 55,000 clones, with 85% to 95% observed a single time. Sequencing used PBMCs. The receptor set was obtained from a human donor in good health. Some clones in this sample may be carry-over from other donors' samples. The CDR3 runs from the conserved cysteine through the conserved F or W. Fields, in order: J gene, V gene, D gene, clone size, CDR3 protein, CDR3 DNA. D genes are given only for firm matches. Some rows have no size entry. The others give once, few or many, or a class for an expanded clone.

>TRBJ2-5|TRBV6-5|NA|NA
CASSYPGGGQETQYF
TGTGCCAGCAGTTATCCGGGGGGCGGACAAGAGACCCAGTACTTC
>TRBJ1-3|TRBV21-1|NA|NA
CASSKGSWGPGYRLSGNTIYF
TGTGCCAGCAGCAAAGGCTCCTGGGGCCCAGGATACCGCCTCTCTGGAAACACCATATATTTT
>TRBJ2-7|TRBV9|TRBD2|NA
CASSKTSGRSGEQYF
TGTGCCAGCAGCAAGACTAGCGGGAGATCGGGCGAGCAGTACTTC
>TRBJ2-5|TRBV5-1|TRBD1|NA
CASSTLGGRETQYF
TGCGCCAGCAGCACGCTAGGGGGCCGGGAGACCCAGTACTTC
>TRBJ2-7|TRBV20-1|NA|few
CSGGHRYEQYF
TGCAGTGGTGGACATCGCTACGAGCAGTACTTC
>TRBJ2-4|TRBV7-9|NA|NA
CASSLAGVQNIQYF
TGTGCCAGCAGCTTAGCGGGAGTGCAAAACATTCAGTACTTC
>TRBJ2-5|TRBV6-5|TRBD2|once
CASSYSTSGETQYF
TGTGCCAGCAGTTACTCGACTAGCGGGGAGACCCAGTACTTC
>TRBJ2-3|TRBV7-2|TRBD2|NA
CASSSLLAGGPGDTQYF
TGTGCCAGCAGCTCGCTGCTAGCGGGAGGGCCCGGAGATACGCAGTATTTT
>TRBJ1-3|TRBV29-1|NA|NA
CSALDRLRNTIYF
TGCAGCGCCCTGGACAGACTTCGCAACACCATATATTTT
>TRBJ2-3|TRBV18|TRBD2|once
CASSPRLAGGSADTQYF
TGTGCCAGCTCACCCCGACTAGCGGGGGGGAGCGCAGATACGCAGTATTTT
>TRBJ2-1|TRBV7-3|TRBD2|NA
CASSFSSGANEQFF
TGTGCCAGCAGCTTTAGTAGCGGGGCCAATGAGCAGTTCTTC
>TRBJ2-7|TRBV27|TRBD1|once
CASSLRGQTTYEQYF
TGTGCCAGCAGTTTGAGGGGACAGACGACCTACGAGCAGTACTTC
>TRBJ2-6|TRBV7-9|NA|NA
CASSLDAVGVLTF
TGTGCCAGCAGCTTAGATGCGGTAGGTGTCCTGACTTTC
>TRBJ2-7|TRBV16|NA|NA
CASSPRSRRSYEQYF
TGTGCCAGCAGCCCCCGAAGCAGGCGCTCCTACGAGCAGTACTTC
>TRBJ2-7|TRBV15|NA|NA
CATSPNSLATVYEQYF
TGTGCCACCAGCCCTAACTCCTTAGCGACCGTCTACGAGCAGTACTTC
>TRBJ2-5|TRBV7-2|TRBD2|NA
CASSLVGGRGVETQYF
TGTGCCAGCAGCTTAGTCGGCGGGAGGGGCGTGGAGACCCAGTACTTC
>TRBJ2-2|TRBV7-8|TRBD2|medium-sized
CASSKLGRVNTGELFF
TGTGCCAGCAGCAAACTCGGGAGGGTTAATACCGGGGAGCTGTTTTTT
>TRBJ2-4|TRBV2|TRBD1|once
CASKQGTLAKNIQYF
TGTGCCAGCAAACAGGGGACCTTAGCCAAAAACATTCAGTACTTC
>TRBJ2-7|TRBV2|NA|NA
CASTRTAYEQYF
TGTGCCAGCACCCGCACGGCCTACGAGCAGTACTTC